The 4 T cell receptor beta chains presented below share a single source sample, sequenced in a study of shared clonotypes between healthy human individuals. The repertoire was sequenced with immunoSEQ multiplex PCR; TCRdb's copy has only in-frame clones and lacks some. The top ten clones hold around 0.33% of a sample with more than 1.2 million clones, about 98.5% of them seen once. Sequenced: naive CD4+ T cells sorted from blood. Subset reported: CD45RA+ positively selected. The receptors were gathered from a man under 40 in good health.

Only a few counts were recorded for this clone. This chain joins TRBV2 and TRBJ1-5, with D possibly matching TRBD1 (6 bases). The length of the CDR3 is 17 residues. Germline V gives CDR1 SNHLY, CDR2 FYNNEI. With 6 bases removed from V and 1 base from J, the gap between germline ends came to 19 bases. This chain's CDR3 is CASSPTLGGVSNQPQHF. CDR3 bases: TGTGCCAGCAGCCCAACTTTGGGGGGCGTGAGCAATCAGCCCCAGCATTTT. Supplemented by reference TRBV2 and TRBJ1-5, the full variable domain reads EPEVTQTPSHQVTQMGQEVILRCVPISNHLYFYWYRQILGQKVEFLVSFYNNEISEKSEIFDDQFSVERPDGSNFTLKIRSTKLEDSAMYFCASSPTLGGVSNQPQHFGDGTRLSIL.

The chain employs TRBV7-9 and TRBJ2-1, with 14 bases fitting TRBD2. From germline, CDR1 is SEHNR and CDR2 FQNEAQ (reference sequence). V dropped 5 bases and J dropped 1; count of bases not matched to a gene: 4. This CDR3 is built from 17 residues. As DNA, the CDR3 is TGTGCCAGCAGCACGACTAGCGGGAGGGGGTCCTACAATGAGCAGTTCTTC. Its protein product is CASSTTSGRGSYNEQFF.

This clone was seen a single time. V gene TRBV28 combines with J gene TRBJ1-1; no definite D call. Trimming took off 3 bases at V and 3 bases at J, with 5 bases between the two ends. From germline, CDR1 is MDHEN and CDR2 SYDVKM. This CDR3 has 12 amino acids. CDR3 sequence reads: CASSLFDTEAFF. In nucleotides, the CDR3 is TGTGCCAGCAGTTTGTTCGACACTGAAGCTTTCTTT.

The genes are TRBV19 and TRBJ2-3; tentative D call: TRBD2 (6 bases). V was shortened by 5 bases and J by 6 bases, with 18 bases between the two germline ends. Germline-derived CDR1 and CDR2 are LNHDA and SQIVND (reference sequence). The CDR3 length is 15 residues. The CDR3 loop reads CASSDSGGLSDTQYF. The CDR3 region has the DNA TGTGCCAGTAGTGATAGCGGAGGTCTATCGGATACGCAGTATTTT.